This TCR beta chain is from a study of T cells in localized non-small cell lung cancer (dated by TCRdb to 2018 to 2020). As for the study more broadly: The study analyzed T cell repertoires of over 200 early-stage NSCLC patients, comparing tumors and uninvolved tumor-adjacent lungs. Of the NSCLC patients, 129 were male and approximately 97 were female, and the mean age was approximately 66 years. All 236 NSCLC patients in the cohort were treatment-naive and had localized lung tumors that were resected.

This clone was recorded many times. Which antigen it targets is not known. Base qualities were left out, and no much larger clone turns up one base away. Here is what the overall study found, with its caveats: A median of 57 of the top 100 tumor clones turned up in the paired uninvolved adjacent lung, and 28 of those clones also ranked among the top 100 of that same adjacent lung. Because of the exploratory design, TCR variables were selected using unadjusted p-values without false-discovery rate correction. Longer overall survival was associated with higher T cell density in blood, whereas shorter survival was associated with higher clonality in adjacent lung. Because multi-region tumor sequencing was not done, intratumor heterogeneity could not be ruled out. Uninvolved tumor-adjacent lung showed the highest T cell clonality, higher than tumor, which suggests more focused antigenic responses in the adjacent lung.

At diagnosis, tumor, uninvolved tumor-adjacent lung and peripheral blood were collected and then preserved as a mix of FFPE and fresh-frozen material. The immunoSEQ Assay was used to sequence TCR beta CDR3 regions from DNA. On the study's bioinformatics: T cell density was computed as TCR beta template counts normalized to usable DNA estimated by amplifying housekeeping genes. Richness was estimated with the preseqR package, extrapolating to 400,000 templates for PBMC samples and 120,000 templates for tissue samples. Clonality was taken to be one minus Pielou's evenness. To identify tissue-enriched TCRs, differential abundance testing was run on productive amino-acid clonotypes with a minimum total count of 5 and an alpha of 0.1. The Jaccard Index and the Morisita Overlap Index were used to measure how much the repertoires overlapped between compartments. GLIPH clustered TCR beta CDR3s with public tetramer-defined viral CDR3s; viral motifs required at least three viral sequences plus V-gene enrichment. Here the immuneACCESS table is served through TCRdb, limited to in-frame sequences with V and J called. Missing clones are a known gap in these copies; in checked studies unresolved V genes cover under half, and the rest lacks a known reason. The DNA gave D and trimming, while V, J and clone size come from that table. This sample lists some 3,500 clones; approximately 20% were detected once. The ten largest clones represent roughly 5% of the sample.

The CDR3 sequence holds 16 residues, the cysteine and phenylalanine included. Of all the DNA, just the CDR3 is kept, 48 bases in frame from base 1. The trim is 5 bases for V and 3 bases for J, with a gap of 19 bases between the germline ends. The germline V gene yields SGHNT for CDR1 and YENEEA for CDR2. The sequenced sample was lung tumor tissue, obtained before any cancer treatment. The receptor chain draws on TRBV11-3 and TRBJ1-1, with TRBD1 tentatively as D gene (6 bases match). This clonotype was obtained from a female donor over 55 with stage II lung adenocarcinoma. CDR3 region: CASSLSAQGGDTEAFF. At the DNA level, the sequence is TGTGCCAGCAGCCTGTCCGCACAAGGGGGGGACACTGAAGCTTTCTTT.